This TCR beta chain was captured by sequencing in a study of blood T cell repertoires in COVID-19. Looking at the study overall: Some COVID-19 samples were acute and others convalescent; all came from the United States, Italy and Spain. Nucleic acid was either cDNA or gDNA, and it came from T cells, B-cell-depleted T cells, or PBMCs.

CDR1 is SQVTM and CDR2 is ANQGSEA in the germline V gene. V lost 3 bases and J lost 5; bases outside the gene matches: 1. CDR3 length: 13 amino acids. Per the study methods: Estimation of nucleated cell counts relied on the amplification of reference gene primers. Clones were sequenced by immunoSEQ multiplex PCR, and TCRdb holds only the in-frame ones, with some missing. Clonal size and the V and J genes are those of that table, whereas D and trimming came from the DNA. The sample shows about 320,000 clones, over 75% of them seen only once. This chain links TRBV29-1 with TRBJ1-4, with 9 bases fitting TRBD1. Sequenced: peripheral blood. This sequence was found in a human donor in a cohort sampled during active COVID-19. The CDR3 DNA reads as TGCAGCGTTGATGGACAGGGGAATGAAAAACTGTTTTTT. This encodes CSVDGQGNEKLFF.